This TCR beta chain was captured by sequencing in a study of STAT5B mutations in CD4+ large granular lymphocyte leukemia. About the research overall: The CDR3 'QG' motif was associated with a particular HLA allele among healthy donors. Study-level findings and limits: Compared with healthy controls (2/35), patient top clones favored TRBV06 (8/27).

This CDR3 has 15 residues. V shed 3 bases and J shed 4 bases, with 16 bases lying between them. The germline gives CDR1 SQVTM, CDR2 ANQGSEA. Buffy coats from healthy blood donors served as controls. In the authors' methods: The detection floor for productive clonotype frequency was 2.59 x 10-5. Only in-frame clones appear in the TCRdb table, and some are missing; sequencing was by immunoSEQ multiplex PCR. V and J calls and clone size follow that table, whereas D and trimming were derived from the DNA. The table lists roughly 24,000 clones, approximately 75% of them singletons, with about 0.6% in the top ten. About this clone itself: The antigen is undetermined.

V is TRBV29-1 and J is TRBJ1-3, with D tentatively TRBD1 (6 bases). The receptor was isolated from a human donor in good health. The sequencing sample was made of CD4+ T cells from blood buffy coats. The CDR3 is CSVEETGNSGNTIYF. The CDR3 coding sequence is TGCAGCGTTGAGGAAACAGGGAATTCAGGAAACACCATATATTTT.